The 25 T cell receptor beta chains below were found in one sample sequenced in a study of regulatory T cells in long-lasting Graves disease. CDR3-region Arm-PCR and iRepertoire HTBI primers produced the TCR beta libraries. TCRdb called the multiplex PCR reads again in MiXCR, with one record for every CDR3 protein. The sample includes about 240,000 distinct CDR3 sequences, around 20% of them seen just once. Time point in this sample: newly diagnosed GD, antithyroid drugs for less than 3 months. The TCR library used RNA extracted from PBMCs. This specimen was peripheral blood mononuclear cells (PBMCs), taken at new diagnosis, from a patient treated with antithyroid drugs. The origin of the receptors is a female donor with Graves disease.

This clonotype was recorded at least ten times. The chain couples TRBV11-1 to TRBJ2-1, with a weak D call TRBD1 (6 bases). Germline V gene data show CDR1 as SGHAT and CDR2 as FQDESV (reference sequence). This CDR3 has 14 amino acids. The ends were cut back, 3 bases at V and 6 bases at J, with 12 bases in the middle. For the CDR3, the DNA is TGTGCCAGCAGCTTTCAGGGGATGAGCAATGAGCAGTTCTTC. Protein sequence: CASSFQGMSNEQFF.

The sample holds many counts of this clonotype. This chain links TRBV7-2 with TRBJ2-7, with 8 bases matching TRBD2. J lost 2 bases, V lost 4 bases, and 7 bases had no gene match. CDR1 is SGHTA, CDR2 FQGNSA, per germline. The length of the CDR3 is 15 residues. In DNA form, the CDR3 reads TGTGCCAGCAGCTCCCCTATCGGGAGGGCCTACGAGCAGTACTTC. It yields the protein CASSSPIGRAYEQYF.

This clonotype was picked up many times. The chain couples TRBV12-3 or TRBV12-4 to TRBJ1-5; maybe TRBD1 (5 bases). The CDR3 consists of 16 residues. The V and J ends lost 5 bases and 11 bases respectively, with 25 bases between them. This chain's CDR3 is CASSARGRGPGVAQHF. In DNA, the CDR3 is TGTGCCAGCAGTGCCCGGGGGAGGGGCCCCGGGGTGGCCCAGCATTTT.

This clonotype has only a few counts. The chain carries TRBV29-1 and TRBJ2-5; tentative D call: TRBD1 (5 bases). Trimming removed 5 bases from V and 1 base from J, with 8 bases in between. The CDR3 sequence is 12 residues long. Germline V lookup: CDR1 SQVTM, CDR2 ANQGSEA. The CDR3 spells CSVWGGQETQYF. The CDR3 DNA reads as TGCAGCGTTTGGGGCGGCCAAGAGACCCAGTACTTC.

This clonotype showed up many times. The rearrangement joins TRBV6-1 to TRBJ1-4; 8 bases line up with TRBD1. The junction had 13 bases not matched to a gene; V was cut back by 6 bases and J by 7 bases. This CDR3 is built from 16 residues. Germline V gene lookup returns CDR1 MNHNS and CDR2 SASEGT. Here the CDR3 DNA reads TGTGCCAGCAGACCGAACCAGGGGGCGCGACGTGAAAAACTGTTTTTT. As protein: CASRPNQGARREKLFF.

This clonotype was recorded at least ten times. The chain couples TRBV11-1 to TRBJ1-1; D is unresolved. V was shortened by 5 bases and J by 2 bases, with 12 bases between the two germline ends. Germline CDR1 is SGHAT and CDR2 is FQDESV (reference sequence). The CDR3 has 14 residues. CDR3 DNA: TGTGCCAGCAGCAAAATGGCAGGCAACACTGAAGCTTTCTTT. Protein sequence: CASSKMAGNTEAFF.

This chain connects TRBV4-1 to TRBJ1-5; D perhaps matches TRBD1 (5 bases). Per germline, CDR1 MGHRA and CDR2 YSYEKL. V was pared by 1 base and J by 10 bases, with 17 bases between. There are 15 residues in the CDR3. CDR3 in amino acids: CASSQVPAAGGPQHF. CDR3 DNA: TGCGCCAGCAGCCAAGTACCTGCGGCGGGGGGTCCCCAGCATTTT.

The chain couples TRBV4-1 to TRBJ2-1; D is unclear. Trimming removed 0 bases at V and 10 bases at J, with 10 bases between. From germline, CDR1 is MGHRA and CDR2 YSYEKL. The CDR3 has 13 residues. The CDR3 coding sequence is TGCGCCAGCAGCCAAGATGGGGAAAGGGAGCAGTTCTTC. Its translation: CASSQDGEREQFF.

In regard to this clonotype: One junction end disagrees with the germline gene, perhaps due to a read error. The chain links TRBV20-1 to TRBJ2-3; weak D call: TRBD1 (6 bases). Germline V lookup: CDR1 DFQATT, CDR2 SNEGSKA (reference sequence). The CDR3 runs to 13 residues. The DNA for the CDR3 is TGCAGTGTTACCACAGGGTACACAGATATGCAGTATTTT. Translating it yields CSVTTGYTDMQYF.

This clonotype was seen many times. DNA of the CDR3: TGTGCCAGCAGCGAGGGGAACGCAGATACGCAGTATTTT. This codes for CASSEGNADTQYF. This chain joins TRBV11-3 and TRBJ2-3; D possibly matches TRBD1 or TRBD2 (5 bases each). The CDR3 consists of 13 residues. The germline CDR1 and CDR2 sequences are SGHNT and YENEEA. Trimming stripped 5 bases from V and 4 bases from J, with 10 bases between.

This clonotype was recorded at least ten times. The CDR3 DNA reads as TGTGCCAGCAGCCTCGGGGTAGGGGGTCGGGAGACCCAGTACTTC. Translation: CASSLGVGGRETQYF. V and J are TRBV5-5 and TRBJ2-5; D is perhaps TRBD1 (6 bases). Germline loops: CDR1 SGHKS, CDR2 YYEKEE (reference sequence). CDR3 length: 15 amino acids. V shed 4 bases and J shed 5 bases, with 18 bases lying between them.

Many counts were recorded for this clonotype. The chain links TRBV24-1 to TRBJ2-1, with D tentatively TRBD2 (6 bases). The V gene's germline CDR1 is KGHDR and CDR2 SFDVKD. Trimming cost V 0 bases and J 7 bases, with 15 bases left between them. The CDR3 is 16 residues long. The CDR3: CATSDLIRDSPNEQFF. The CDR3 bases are TGTGCCACCAGTGATTTGATACGGGACTCCCCAAATGAGCAGTTCTTC.

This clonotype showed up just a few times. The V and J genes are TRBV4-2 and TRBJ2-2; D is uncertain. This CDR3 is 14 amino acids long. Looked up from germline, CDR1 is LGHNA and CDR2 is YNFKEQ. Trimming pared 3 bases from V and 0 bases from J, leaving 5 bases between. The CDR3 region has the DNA TGTGCCAGCAGCCACGAGTCGAACACCGGGGAGCTGTTTTTT. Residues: CASSHESNTGELFF.

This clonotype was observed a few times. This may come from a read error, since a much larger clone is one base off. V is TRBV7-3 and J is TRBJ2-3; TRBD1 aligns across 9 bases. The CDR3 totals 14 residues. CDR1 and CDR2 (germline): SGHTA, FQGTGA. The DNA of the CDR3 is TGTGCCAGCAGCCGGGGGACAGGGTACTCGGAGCAGTCCTTC. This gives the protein CASSRGTGYSEQSF.

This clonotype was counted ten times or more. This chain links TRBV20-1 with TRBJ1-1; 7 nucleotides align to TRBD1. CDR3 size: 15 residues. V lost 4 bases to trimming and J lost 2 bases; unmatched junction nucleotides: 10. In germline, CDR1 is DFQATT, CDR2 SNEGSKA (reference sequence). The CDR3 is CSANPLRGRNTEAFF. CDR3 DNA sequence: TGCAGTGCTAACCCATTGAGGGGGCGCAACACTGAAGCTTTCTTT.

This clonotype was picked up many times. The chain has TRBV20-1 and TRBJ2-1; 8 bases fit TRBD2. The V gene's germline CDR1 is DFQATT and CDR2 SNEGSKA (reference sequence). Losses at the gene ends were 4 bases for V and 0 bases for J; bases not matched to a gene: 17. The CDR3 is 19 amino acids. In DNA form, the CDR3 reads TGCAGTGCTACTACCCTCTCAAGCGGGGGTCTGAGCTCCTACAATGAGCAGTTCTTC. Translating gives CSATTLSSGGLSSYNEQFF.

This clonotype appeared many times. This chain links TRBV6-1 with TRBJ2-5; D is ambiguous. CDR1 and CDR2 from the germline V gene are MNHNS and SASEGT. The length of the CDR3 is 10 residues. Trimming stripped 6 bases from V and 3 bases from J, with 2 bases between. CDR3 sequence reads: CASRKETQYF. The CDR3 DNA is TGTGCCAGCAGAAAAGAGACCCAGTACTTC.

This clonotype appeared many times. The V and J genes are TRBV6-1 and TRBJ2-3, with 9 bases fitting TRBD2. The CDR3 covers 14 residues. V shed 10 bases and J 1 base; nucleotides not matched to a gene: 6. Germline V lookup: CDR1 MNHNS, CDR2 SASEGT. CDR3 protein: CATIRLAGTDTQYF. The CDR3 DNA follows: TGTGCCACAATCAGACTAGCGGGCACAGATACGCAGTATTTT.

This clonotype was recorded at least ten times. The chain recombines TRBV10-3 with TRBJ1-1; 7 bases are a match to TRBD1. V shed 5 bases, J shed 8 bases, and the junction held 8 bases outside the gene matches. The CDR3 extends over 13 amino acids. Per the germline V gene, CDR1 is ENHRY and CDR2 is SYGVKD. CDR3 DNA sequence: TGTGCCATCAGTCGACGGGGGACAGACGAAGCTTTCTTT. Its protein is CAISRRGTDEAFF.

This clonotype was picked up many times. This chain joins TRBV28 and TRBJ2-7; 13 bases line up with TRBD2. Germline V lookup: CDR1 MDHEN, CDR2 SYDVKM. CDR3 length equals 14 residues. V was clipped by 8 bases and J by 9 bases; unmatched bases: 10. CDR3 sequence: CASRPGLAGARQYF. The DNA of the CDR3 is TGTGCCAGCCGCCCAGGACTAGCGGGGGCTCGGCAGTACTTC.

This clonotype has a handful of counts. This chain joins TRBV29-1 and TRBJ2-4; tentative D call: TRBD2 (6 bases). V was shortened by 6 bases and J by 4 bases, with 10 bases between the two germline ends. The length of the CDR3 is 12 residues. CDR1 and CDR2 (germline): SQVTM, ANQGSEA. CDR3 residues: CSVPGGKNIQYF. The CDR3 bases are TGCAGCGTCCCTGGGGGGAAAAACATTCAGTACTTC.

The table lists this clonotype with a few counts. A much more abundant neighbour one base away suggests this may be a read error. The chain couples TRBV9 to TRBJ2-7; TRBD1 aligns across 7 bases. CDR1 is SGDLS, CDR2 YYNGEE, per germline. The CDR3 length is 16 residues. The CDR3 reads CASSVEAMNRGHERYF. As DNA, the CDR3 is TGTGCCAGCAGCGTAGAGGCTATGAACAGGGGCCACGAGCGGTACTTC.

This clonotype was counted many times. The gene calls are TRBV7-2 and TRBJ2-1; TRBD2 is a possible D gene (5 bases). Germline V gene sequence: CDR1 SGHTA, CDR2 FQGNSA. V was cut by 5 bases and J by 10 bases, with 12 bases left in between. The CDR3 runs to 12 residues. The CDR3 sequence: CASSTRAREQFF. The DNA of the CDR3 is TGTGCCAGCAGCACGAGGGCACGCGAGCAGTTCTTC.

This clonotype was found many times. The CDR3, as DNA: TGTGCCAGCAGCCAAGAGACTAGCGGGAGTAATGAGCAGTTCTTC. Encoded protein: CASSQETSGSNEQFF. This chain joins TRBV3-1 and TRBJ2-1, with 12 nucleotides matching TRBD2. V was pared by 0 bases and J by 7 bases, with 1 base of the junction left unmatched. From germline, CDR1 is LGHDT and CDR2 YNNKEL (reference sequence). This CDR3 contains 15 residues.

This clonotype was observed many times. The CDR3 DNA reads as TGTGCCAGCAGCCAAGTCACGACTAGCGGGGGCTCGGAGCAGTACTTC. Protein sequence: CASSQVTTSGGSEQYF. The V and J genes are TRBV7-2 and TRBJ2-7; 12 nucleotides match TRBD2. J gave up 7 bases and V 5 bases, and 12 bases lay outside the gene matches. The CDR3 is 16 residues long. CDR1 is SGHTA and CDR2 is FQGNSA in the germline V gene.